The text below deals with one TCR beta chain. Here immunoSEQ multiplex PCR was the method, and the copy in TCRdb shows in-frame clones only, minus some. The data show 2 million to 2.5 million clones, 95% seen once. These data belong to a study of shared clonotypes between healthy human individuals. This CDR3 is built from 17 residues. The V and J ends lost 0 bases and 4 bases, in that order; junction bases with no gene match: 9. The sample comprised naive CD4+ T cells sorted from blood. Subset defined: CD45RA+ positively selected. The receptor's source is a man between 18 and 29 years old in good health. The J gene is TRBJ2-5, the V gene TRBV5-7; 10 nucleotides align to TRBD2. TRBV5-7 is noted as an ORF with a role that remains uncertain. The CDR3 nucleotides are TGTGCCAGCAGCTTGGAGGAAAAGCGGGAGGGCCCAGAGACCCAGTACTTC. Protein: CASSLEEKREGPETQYF.